The source of this T cell receptor (beta chain) is a study of blood T cells in healthy people across ages. The authors ran a second PCR of 7 to 11 cycles using a sample-barcoded 5' primer and a J-beta primer mix. CDR3-containing paired-end reads numbering at least 2.5 million came from each sample. TCRdb ran MiXCR on the 5' RACE reads and lists one entry per CDR3 protein. Of around 750,000 distinct CDR3 sequences listed, roughly 53% were seen once; the top ten hold 40% to 50%. This clonotype was seen a few times. What it binds is unknown. Overall study results and limits: Because sorting was not performed, PBMCs prevented conclusive naive versus antigen-experienced comparison. No one knew whether donors had CMV, which possibly confounded expanded clonotype changes.

CDR1 and CDR2 (germline): SGHRS, YFSETQ. This CDR3 is built from 14 residues. V shed 4 bases and J 2 bases; nucleotides not matched to a gene: 5. The sample taken for sequencing was blood. The chain couples TRBV5-1 to TRBJ1-2; 7 bases match TRBD1. The receptor was derived from a man older than 75 in good health. The CDR3 region has the DNA TGCGCCAGCAGCACCGGGACAGCCAACTATGGCTACACCTTC. Its protein product is CASSTGTANYGYTF.